What follows is one T cell receptor (beta chain) and its context. Its matching antigen is unknown. Libraries were prepared by immunoSEQ multiplex PCR; TCRdb keeps only in-frame clonotypes and omits some of them. The sample includes 12,000 or so clones, approximately 80% of them seen just once. This CDR3 is built from 15 residues. Trimming pared 6 bases from V and 0 bases from J, leaving 12 bases between. CDR1 is SEHNR, CDR2 FQNEAQ, per germline (reference sequence). The data are from a study of OX40 agonist ivuxolimab in advanced cancers. Overall study: Past anti-PD-1, anti-PD-L1 or anti-CTLA-4 therapy was accepted, and approximately 37% had received some. General study results and limits: Researchers did not determine the expanded peripheral T cells' antigen specificity. Expanded clones were, on average, more numerous among CD8+ T cells than CD4+.

This chain links TRBV7-9 with TRBJ1-3; D is ambiguous. Sequencing was performed on CD4+ or CD8+ T cells sorted from blood, taken in a trial of the OX40 agonist ivuxolimab. The receptor was isolated from an adult with an advanced solid tumor such as melanoma, head and neck, liver or kidney cancer. DNA for the CDR3: TGTGCCAGCAGGGCGACGTGGAACTCTGGAAACACCATATATTTT. Its translation: CASRATWNSGNTIYF.